This TCR beta chain was sequenced during a study of breast tumors, draining lymph nodes, adjacent tissues. Study-level points and caveats: The data were judged consistent with most tumor T cells coming from lymph node and expanding in tumor. Tumor repertoires ranked between lymph nodes and nontumor tissue in diversity, with V and J gene preferences.

This clonotype was seen ten or more times. As yet, its antigen is unknown. TCRdb ran MiXCR on the multiplex PCR reads and lists one entry per CDR3 protein. The sample holds tens of thousands of distinct CDR3 sequences, 35% to 50% seen once. Input material: breast tumor tissue. The receptor was isolated from a female donor with breast cancer. Some clones in this sample may be carry-over from other donors' samples.

The CDR3 loop reads CASRPDSNQPQHF. The CDR3, as DNA: TGTGCCAGCAGACCGGACAGTAATCAGCCCCAGCATTTT. The genes are TRBV12-3 or TRBV12-4 and TRBJ1-5; TRBD1 might be the D (6 bases). The length of the CDR3 is 13 residues. The V end was cut by 6 bases, the J end by 4 bases, with 10 bases between.